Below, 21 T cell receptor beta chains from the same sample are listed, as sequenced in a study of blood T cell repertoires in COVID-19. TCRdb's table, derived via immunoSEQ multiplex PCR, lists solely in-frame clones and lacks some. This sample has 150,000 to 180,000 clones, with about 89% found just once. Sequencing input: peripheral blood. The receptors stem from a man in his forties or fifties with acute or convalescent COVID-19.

CDR3 amino acids: CASSQSGTGGSLLHF. In nucleotides, the CDR3 is TGTGCCAGCAGCCAGTCCGGGACAGGGGGTAGCTTGCTCCACTTT. The chain is built from TRBV11-3 and TRBJ1-6; 11 bases map to TRBD1. The length of the CDR3 is 15 residues. Germline CDR1 is SGHNT and CDR2 is YENEEA. V was pared by 5 bases and J by 16 bases, with 13 bases of the junction left unmatched.

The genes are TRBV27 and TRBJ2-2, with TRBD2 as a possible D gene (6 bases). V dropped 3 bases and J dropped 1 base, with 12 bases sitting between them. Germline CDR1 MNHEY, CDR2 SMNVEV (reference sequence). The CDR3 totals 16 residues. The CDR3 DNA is TGTGCCAGCAGTTTGTTGAGCGGGCGGAACACCGGGGAGCTGTTTTTT. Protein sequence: CASSLLSGRNTGELFF.

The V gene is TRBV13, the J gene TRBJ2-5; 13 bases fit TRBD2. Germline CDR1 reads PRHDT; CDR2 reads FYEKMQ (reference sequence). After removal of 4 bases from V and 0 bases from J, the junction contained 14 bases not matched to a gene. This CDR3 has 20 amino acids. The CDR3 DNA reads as TGTGCCAGCAGCTCAACCGGACTAGCGGGAGTCCGGGTGTACCAAGAGACCCAGTACTTC. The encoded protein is CASSSTGLAGVRVYQETQYF.

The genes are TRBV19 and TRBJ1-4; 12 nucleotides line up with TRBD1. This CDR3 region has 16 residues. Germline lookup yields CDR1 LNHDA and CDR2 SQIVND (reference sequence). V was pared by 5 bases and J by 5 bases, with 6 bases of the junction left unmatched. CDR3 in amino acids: CASSPGQGARNEKLFF. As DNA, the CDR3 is TGTGCCAGTAGTCCGGGACAGGGGGCGAGGAATGAAAAACTGTTTTTT.

The CDR3 loop reads CASSSGINTEAFF. For the CDR3, the DNA is TGTGCCAGCAGTTCGGGGATAAACACTGAAGCTTTCTTT. The gene calls are TRBV12-3 or TRBV12-4 and TRBJ1-1, with D hard to call. The CDR3 runs 13 residues. The ends were cut back, 4 bases at V and 2 bases at J, with 8 bases in the middle.

For the CDR3, the DNA is TGCGCCAGCAGACCAGGACAGTCGGGCACCGGGGAGCTGTTTTTT. It translates to CASRPGQSGTGELFF. This chain links TRBV4-3 with TRBJ2-2; possibly TRBD1 for D (6 bases). The V end lost 6 bases, the J end lost 4 bases, and 15 bases lay between the germline ends. The CDR3 loop spans 15 amino acids. Germline CDR1 reads LGHNA; CDR2 reads YSLEER.

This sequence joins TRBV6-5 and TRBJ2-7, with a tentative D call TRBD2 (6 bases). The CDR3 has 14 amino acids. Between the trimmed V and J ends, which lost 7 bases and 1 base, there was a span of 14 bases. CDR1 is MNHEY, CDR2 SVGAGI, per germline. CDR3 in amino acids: CASNVTGGSYEQYF. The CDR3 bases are TGTGCCAGCAACGTAACTGGGGGGTCCTACGAGCAGTACTTC.

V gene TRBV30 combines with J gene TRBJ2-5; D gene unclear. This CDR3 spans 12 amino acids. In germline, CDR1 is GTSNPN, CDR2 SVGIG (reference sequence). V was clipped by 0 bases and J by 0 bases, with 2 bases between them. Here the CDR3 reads CAWSVNQETQYF. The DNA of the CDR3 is TGTGCCTGGAGTGTCAACCAAGAGACCCAGTACTTC.

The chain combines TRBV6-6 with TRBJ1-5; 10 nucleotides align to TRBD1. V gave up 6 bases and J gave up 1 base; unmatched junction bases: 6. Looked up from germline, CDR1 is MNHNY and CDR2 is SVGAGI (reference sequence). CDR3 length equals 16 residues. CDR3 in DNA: TGTGCCAGCAGCAGGGACAGGGGCGGGAGCAATCAGCCCCAGCATTTT. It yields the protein CASSRDRGGSNQPQHF.

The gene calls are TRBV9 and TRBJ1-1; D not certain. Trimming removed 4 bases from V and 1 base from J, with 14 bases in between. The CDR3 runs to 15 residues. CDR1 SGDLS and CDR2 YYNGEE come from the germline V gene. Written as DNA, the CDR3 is TGTGCCAGCAGCCCCCTTAGCGGCACGAACACTGAAGCTTTCTTT. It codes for CASSPLSGTNTEAFF.

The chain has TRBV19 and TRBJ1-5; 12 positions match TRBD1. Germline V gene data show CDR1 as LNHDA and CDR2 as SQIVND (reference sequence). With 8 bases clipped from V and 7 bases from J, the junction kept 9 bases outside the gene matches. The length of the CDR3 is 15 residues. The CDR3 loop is CASGTGGSMEQPQHF. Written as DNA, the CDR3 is TGTGCCAGTGGGACAGGGGGCTCGATGGAACAGCCCCAGCATTTT.

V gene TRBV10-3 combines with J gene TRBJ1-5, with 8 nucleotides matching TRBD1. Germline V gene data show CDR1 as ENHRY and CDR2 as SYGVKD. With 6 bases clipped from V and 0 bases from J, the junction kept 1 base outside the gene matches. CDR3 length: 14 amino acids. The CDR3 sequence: CAIRTGDSNQPQHF. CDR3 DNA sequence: TGTGCCATCAGGACAGGGGATAGCAATCAGCCCCAGCATTTT.

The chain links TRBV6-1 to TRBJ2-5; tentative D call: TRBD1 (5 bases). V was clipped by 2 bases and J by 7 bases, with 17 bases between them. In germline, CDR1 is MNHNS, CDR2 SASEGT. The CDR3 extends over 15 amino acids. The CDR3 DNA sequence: TGTGCCAGCAGTGAATTACGCCGAGTTCAGGGGACCCAGTACTTC. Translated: CASSELRRVQGTQYF.

The CDR3 sequence: CAWSVRGSPGSAPLHF. Written as DNA, the CDR3 is TGTGCCTGGAGTGTAAGGGGCAGCCCGGGTTCAGCACCCCTCCACTTT. This chain connects TRBV30 to TRBJ1-6, with D perhaps matching TRBD1 (5 bases). This CDR3 spans 16 amino acids. Germline CDR1 reads GTSNPN; CDR2 reads SVGIG (reference sequence). V lost 0 bases and J lost 11, with 20 bases in between.

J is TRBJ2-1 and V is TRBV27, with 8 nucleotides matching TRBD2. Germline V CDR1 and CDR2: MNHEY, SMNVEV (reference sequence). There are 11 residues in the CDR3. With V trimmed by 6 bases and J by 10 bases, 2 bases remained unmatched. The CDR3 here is CASRSGGEQFF. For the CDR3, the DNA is TGTGCCAGCAGAAGCGGGGGAGAGCAGTTCTTC.

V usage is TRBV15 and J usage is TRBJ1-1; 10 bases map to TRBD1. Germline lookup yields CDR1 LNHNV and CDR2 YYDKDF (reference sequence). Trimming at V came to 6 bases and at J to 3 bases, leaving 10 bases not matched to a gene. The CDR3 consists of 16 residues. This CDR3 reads CATRRGTGQGHTEAFF. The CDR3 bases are TGTGCCACCAGACGAGGAACGGGACAGGGGCACACTGAAGCTTTCTTT.

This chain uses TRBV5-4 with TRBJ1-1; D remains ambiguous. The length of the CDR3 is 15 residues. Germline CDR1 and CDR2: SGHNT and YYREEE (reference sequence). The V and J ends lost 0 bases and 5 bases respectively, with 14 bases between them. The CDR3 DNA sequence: TGTGCCAGCAGCTTGGAATCGGCGAGGAGGACTGAAGCTTTCTTT. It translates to CASSLESARRTEAFF.

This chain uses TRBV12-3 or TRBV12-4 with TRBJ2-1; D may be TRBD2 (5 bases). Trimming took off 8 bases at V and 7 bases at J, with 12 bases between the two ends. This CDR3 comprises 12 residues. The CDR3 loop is CASRKEGNEQFF. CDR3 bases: TGTGCCAGCCGTAAAGAGGGTAATGAGCAGTTCTTC.

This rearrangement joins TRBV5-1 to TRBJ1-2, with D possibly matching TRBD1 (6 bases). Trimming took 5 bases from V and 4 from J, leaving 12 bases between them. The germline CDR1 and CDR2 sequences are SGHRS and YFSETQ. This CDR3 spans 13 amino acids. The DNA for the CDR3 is TGCGCCAGCAGTCTGGGGGGGGCCTATGGCTACACCTTC. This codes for CASSLGGAYGYTF.

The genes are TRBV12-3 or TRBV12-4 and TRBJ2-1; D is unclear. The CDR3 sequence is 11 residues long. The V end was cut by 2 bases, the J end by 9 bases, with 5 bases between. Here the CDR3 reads CASSLLSEQFF. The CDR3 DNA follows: TGTGCCAGCAGTTTACTGAGTGAGCAGTTCTTC.

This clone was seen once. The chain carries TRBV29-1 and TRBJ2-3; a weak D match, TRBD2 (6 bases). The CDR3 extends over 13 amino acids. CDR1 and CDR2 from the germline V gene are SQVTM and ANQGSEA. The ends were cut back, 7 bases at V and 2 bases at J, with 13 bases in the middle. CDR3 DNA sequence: TGCAGCGGAAAGCGGGCCACCACAGATACGCAGTATTTT. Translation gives CSGKRATTDTQYF.